Each of the 19 T cell receptor beta chains below was sequenced from the same sample in a study of T cell repertoires in cytomegalovirus infection. Antigens of these TCRs are unknown. Each CDR3 protein gets one entry after TCRdb re-called the reads with MiXCR. The top ten clones hold about an eighth of a sample with about 310,000 distinct CDR3 sequences, 20% to 25% of them seen once. Sequences were derived from cultured PBMCs, sampled from culture after CMV antigen stimulation. Receptors originate from a human donor in good health (CMV status not recorded). Some clones in this sample may be carry-over from other donors' samples.

This clonotype was seen repeatedly, ten times or more. This rearrangement joins TRBV7-2 to TRBJ1-2; possible D gene TRBD1, 6 bases. With 4 bases removed from V and 2 bases from J, the gap between germline ends came to 14 bases. The germline gives CDR1 SGHTA, CDR2 FQGNSA. There are 15 residues in the CDR3. The CDR3 region has the DNA TGTGCCAGCAGCTCGGGGGGCCGGGGAAACTATGGCTACACCTTC. Encoded protein: CASSSGGRGNYGYTF.

The chain combines TRBV20-1 with TRBJ2-3, with 8 positions matching TRBD2. The CDR3 spans 13 residues. J gave up 4 bases and V 2 bases, and 2 bases lay outside the gene matches. Germline assignment: CDR1 DFQATT and CDR2 SNEGSKA (reference sequence). This chain's CDR3 is CSARSGSADTQYF. As DNA, the CDR3 is TGCAGTGCTAGAAGCGGGAGTGCAGATACGCAGTATTTT.

This clonotype was seen more than once but under ten times. The chain has TRBV7-9 and TRBJ2-2; TRBD2 matches 8 bases. This CDR3 region has 15 residues. Unmatched junction bases numbered 7, after V lost 9 bases and J lost 1 base. Germline-derived CDR1 and CDR2 are SEHNR and FQNEAQ (reference sequence). As DNA, the CDR3 is TGTGCCAGTCCAGGACTAGCTGAGAACACCGGGGAGCTGTTTTTT. Protein product: CASPGLAENTGELFF.

The table lists this clonotype with many counts. The chain joins TRBV7-2 to TRBJ2-3; 7 bases are shared with TRBD2. Trimming cost V 1 base and J 1 base; bases outside gene matches: 8. This CDR3 contains 17 residues. CDR1 and CDR2 (germline): SGHTA, FQGNSA. CDR3 DNA: TGTGCCAGCAGCTTAGAAGGGCGGGCGGGAGGCACAGATACGCAGTATTTT. Residues: CASSLEGRAGGTDTQYF.

V usage is TRBV7-6 and J usage is TRBJ2-5; 7 nucleotides line up with TRBD2. After removal of 9 bases from V and 5 bases from J, the junction contained 12 bases not matched to a gene. The CDR3 length is 14 residues. Germline V gene data show CDR1 as SGHVS and CDR2 as FNYEAQ. The DNA of the CDR3 is TGTGCCAGTGGGGACTACCGATTTGAGGAGACCCAGTACTTC. Translation gives CASGDYRFEETQYF.

This clonotype was seen a handful of times. The chain is built from TRBV5-1 and TRBJ2-3; D is uncertain. Germline V gene lookup returns CDR1 SGHRS and CDR2 YFSETQ. V was trimmed by 0 bases and J by 4 bases, leaving 12 bases between them. CDR3 length: 15 amino acids. The CDR3 DNA sequence: TGCGCCAGCAGCTTGGGTAGTAGCACCTCAGATACGCAGTATTTT. Translating gives CASSLGSSTSDTQYF.

This clonotype was detected a few times. The chain is built from TRBV14 and TRBJ2-7, with 10 nucleotides matching TRBD2. This CDR3 spans 14 amino acids. V was clipped by 6 bases and J by 2 bases; unmatched bases: 4. Germline V gene data show CDR1 as SGHDN and CDR2 as FVKESK. The CDR3 DNA reads TGTGCCAGCAGAGCGGGAGGGGCCCCCTACGAGCAGTACTTC. Translation gives CASRAGGAPYEQYF. Based on the CDR3 plus reference TRBV14 and TRBJ2-7, the full variable domain is EAGVTQFPSHSVIEKGQTVTLRCDPISGHDNLYWYRRVMGKEIKFLLHFVKESKQDESGMPNNRFLAERTGGTYSTLKVQPAELEDSGVYFCASRAGGAPYEQYFGPGTRLTVT.

J is TRBJ2-7 and V is TRBV29-1; TRBD2 aligns across 7 bases. This CDR3 spans 16 amino acids. The germline gives CDR1 SQVTM, CDR2 ANQGSEA. J gave up 7 bases and V 4 bases, and 19 bases lay outside the gene matches. The CDR3 coding sequence is TGCAGCGTTGTTTCCCAGCGGGACCTGCTTTTGGGTGAGCAGTACTTC. Its protein is CSVVSQRDLLLGEQYF.

Many counts were recorded for this clonotype. V usage is TRBV20-1 and J usage is TRBJ2-3; 7 bases match TRBD1. The CDR3 is 13 amino acids. Germline V gives CDR1 DFQATT, CDR2 SNEGSKA (reference sequence). J was trimmed by 1 base and V by 5 bases; bases with no gene match: 3. The CDR3 region is CSAWDSRTDTQYF. Written as DNA, the CDR3 is TGCAGTGCTTGGGACAGCCGCACAGATACGCAGTATTTT.

The chain carries TRBV6-2 or TRBV6-3 and TRBJ2-1; 10 positions match TRBD1. This CDR3 spans 15 amino acids. The germline V gene has CDR1 MNHEY and CDR2 SVGEGT. The V gene end was trimmed by 6 bases and the J gene end by 6 bases; junction bases not matched to a gene: 8. Written as DNA, the CDR3 is TGTGCCAGCAGCCGCGGACAGGGGGGGAGCAATGAGCAGTTCTTC. Translation: CASSRGQGGSNEQFF.

The genes are TRBV7-2 and TRBJ1-4, with D tentatively TRBD1 (6 bases). The CDR3 is made up of 14 amino acids. Trimming stripped 3 bases from V and 8 bases from J, with 13 bases between. CDR1 SGHTA and CDR2 FQGNSA come from the germline V gene. The CDR3 DNA sequence: TGTGCCAGCAGCTTCGGGGGGCTGGGCGAAAAACTGTTTTTT. It encodes CASSFGGLGEKLFF.

This clonotype appeared a few times. The rearrangement joins TRBV6-5 to TRBJ2-3; the D gene is possibly TRBD2 (5 bases). This CDR3 is 14 amino acids long. Trimming pared 7 bases from V and 3 bases from J, leaving 14 bases between. The germline gives CDR1 MNHEY, CDR2 SVGAGI. In nucleotides, the CDR3 is TGTGCCAGCAACCCACTCCCGGGGACAGATACGCAGTATTTT. This gives the protein CASNPLPGTDTQYF.

As for this clonotype: The junction and the germline gene differ at one end; a read error may be behind it. The J gene is TRBJ1-4, the V gene TRBV5-3, with D possibly being TRBD1 (6 bases). TRBV5-3 is annotated as an ORF whose role is uncertain. The CDR3 extends over 17 amino acids. CDR3 sequence reads: CASSLDTGIATNEKLFF. In DNA form, the CDR3 reads TGTGCCAGCAGCTTAGATACAGGGATTGCAACTAATGAAAAACTGTTTTTT.

This clonotype showed up just a few times. The chain couples TRBV19 to TRBJ1-4; 11 nucleotides match TRBD1. Looked up from germline, CDR1 is LNHDA and CDR2 is SQIVND (reference sequence). V was clipped by 5 bases and J by 8 bases; unmatched bases: 7. The length of the CDR3 is 15 residues. The CDR3 loop is CASSPPGQGGEKLFF. The CDR3 DNA reads TGTGCCAGTAGTCCCCCGGGACAGGGGGGCGAAAAACTGTTTTTT.

This clonotype was observed many times. The chain employs TRBV7-2 and TRBJ2-1, with 12 bases identical to TRBD1. Germline assignment: CDR1 SGHTA and CDR2 FQGNSA. Trimming took 4 bases from V and 7 from J; bases not matched to a gene: 8. This CDR3 is built from 16 residues. The DNA for the CDR3 is TGTGCCAGCAGCTCCGGGGACAGGGGGCCTCAGAATGAGCAGTTCTTC. This codes for CASSSGDRGPQNEQFF.

This clonotype is categorized as medium-sized. The chain has TRBV7-2 and TRBJ1-2; no firm D call. CDR1 and CDR2 (germline): SGHTA, FQGNSA. Deletions cut 1 base from V and 3 bases from J, with 12 bases between. The CDR3 has 15 residues. This chain's CDR3 is CASSLDAGPYYGYTF. As DNA, the CDR3 is TGTGCCAGCAGCTTAGATGCAGGCCCCTACTATGGCTACACCTTC.

As to this clonotype: A much bigger clone sits one base away, suggesting this may be a read error. The chain recombines TRBV7-2 with TRBJ2-3, with D perhaps TRBD2 (6 bases). Deletions cut 1 base from V and 8 bases from J, with 19 bases between. CDR1 is SGHTA, CDR2 FQGNSA, per germline. This CDR3 contains 16 residues. The CDR3 loop is CASSLGMTTSPVTQYF. The CDR3 region has the DNA TGTGCCAGCAGCTTAGGGATGACAACTAGCCCGGTTACGCAGTATTTT.

This chain uses TRBV4-1 with TRBJ2-1; 8 bases are a match to TRBD2. The CDR3 is 16 residues long. Germline assignment: CDR1 MGHRA and CDR2 YSYEKL. Germline trimming cut 5 bases from V and 8 bases from J; bases unmatched to any gene: 14. CDR3 in amino acids: CASSFRPGLDRDEQFF. The CDR3 bases are TGCGCCAGCAGCTTCCGACCGGGACTAGATAGAGATGAGCAGTTCTTC.

This clonotype was seen only a few times. This chain uses TRBV4-1 with TRBJ2-3, with D uncertain. Germline assignment: CDR1 MGHRA and CDR2 YSYEKL. This CDR3 contains 15 residues. The ends were cut back, 5 bases at V and 0 bases at J, with 12 bases in the middle. The CDR3 reads CASSSLGGSTDTQYF. The CDR3 DNA reads TGCGCCAGCAGCTCCCTCGGCGGAAGCACAGATACGCAGTATTTT.